This TCR beta chain was found in a study of radiotherapy plus CTLA-4 blockade in lung cancer. Overall study findings and caveats: Tumor-derived TCR clones expanded in blood after radiotherapy plus ipilimumab.

Comment on this clone: Its target is not known.

Clones were read by immunoSEQ multiplex PCR, and TCRdb kept only the in-frame ones, dropping some. Counted here are 45,000 to 55,000 clones, roughly 84% occurring once; the ten biggest clones make up 7.8%. Ipilimumab-mediated CTLA-4 blockade plus focal radiation was given to patients having chemo-refractory metastatic non-small-cell lung cancer. Germline V gene lookup returns CDR1 MDHEN and CDR2 SYDVKM. Trimming left V 4 bases short and J 0 bases short, with 10 bases between. The CDR3 runs 16 residues. This specimen consisted of peripheral blood, obtained from a patient treated with radiotherapy plus ipilimumab. The receptor was derived from a human donor with non-small cell lung cancer whose response to radiotherapy plus ipilimumab could not be evaluated. The chain carries TRBV28 and TRBJ2-6; no firm D call. CDR3 residues: CASSWSVYSGANVLTF. The CDR3 DNA reads as TGTGCCAGCAGTTGGTCAGTGTACTCTGGGGCCAACGTCCTGACTTTC.